The 29 T cell receptor beta chains in this list originate from one sample, sequenced in a study of early T cells in non-severe SARS-CoV-2 infection. Each CDR3 protein gets one entry after TCRdb re-called the 5' RACE reads with MiXCR. The sample records under 40,000 distinct CDR3 sequences, 6.3% being singletons. Input material: whole blood. All receptors come from an adult who was a healthcare worker with PCR-confirmed SARS-CoV-2 infection or an uninfected control (not recorded which).

At least ten counts were recorded for this clonotype. J is TRBJ2-1 and V is TRBV10-3, with TRBD2 matching 8 bases. After removal of 6 bases from V and 7 bases from J, the junction contained 11 bases not matched to a gene. This CDR3 region has 15 residues. Germline CDR1 ENHRY, CDR2 SYGVKD. The CDR3: CAIRGIAGGGNEQFF. The CDR3 region has the DNA TGTGCCATCAGGGGCATTGCGGGAGGCGGGAATGAGCAGTTCTTC.

This clonotype turned up a few times. The chain uses TRBV4-3 and TRBJ2-4; a possible D gene is TRBD2 (6 bases). In germline, CDR1 is LGHNA, CDR2 YSLEER. The CDR3 spans 18 residues. The ends were cut back, 0 bases at V and 2 bases at J, with 17 bases in the middle. CDR3 nucleotides: TGCGCCAGCAGCCAAGAGTGGTCGGGAGAGATTTCCAAAAACATTCAGTACTTC. Translating it yields CASSQEWSGEISKNIQYF.

This clonotype was seen more than once but under ten times. This chain uses TRBV18 with TRBJ2-5; no clear D gene. Germline V CDR1 and CDR2: KGHSH, LQKENI. The CDR3 totals 12 residues. The V and J ends lost 5 bases and 3 bases respectively, with 7 bases between them. This chain's CDR3 is CASSTTEETQYF. CDR3 bases: TGTGCCAGCTCAACAACTGAAGAGACCCAGTACTTC.

Ten or more counts support this clonotype. This chain uses TRBV7-3 with TRBJ2-3; 7 nucleotides line up with TRBD2. The CDR3 extends over 15 amino acids. The germline V gene has CDR1 SGHTA and CDR2 FQGTGA. The V segment lost 5 bases and the J segment 1 base; nucleotides outside the gene matches: 6. The CDR3: CASSPWGGGTDTQYF. Here the CDR3 DNA reads TGTGCCAGCAGCCCCTGGGGGGGAGGCACAGATACGCAGTATTTT.

The sample holds many counts of this clonotype. The chain couples TRBV5-4 to TRBJ2-1, with D tentatively TRBD1 (6 bases). The CDR3 totals 14 residues. CDR1 and CDR2 (germline): SGHNT, YYREEE (reference sequence). V was cut by 0 bases and J by 4 bases, with 8 bases left in between. The CDR3 coding sequence is TGTGCCAGCAGCTTGGGCCAGGGGTACAATGAGCAGTTCTTC. The encoded protein is CASSLGQGYNEQFF. The full variable domain, rest sourced from reference TRBV5-4 and TRBJ2-1, is ETGVTQSPTHLIKTRGQQVTLRCSSQSGHNTVSWYQQALGQGPQFIFQYYREEENGRGNFPPRFSGLQFPNYSSELNVNALELDDSALYLCASSLGQGYNEQFFGPGTRLTVL.

In this sample, this clonotype turned up many times. This sequence joins TRBV5-1 and TRBJ1-1, with a tentative D call TRBD1 (6 bases). The germline V gene has CDR1 SGHRS and CDR2 YFSETQ. This CDR3 region has 15 residues. Trimming pared 2 bases from V and 4 bases from J, leaving 15 bases between. The DNA for the CDR3 is TGCGCCAGCAGCTTCGGACAGCCGACTATCACTGAAGCTTTCTTT. The encoded protein is CASSFGQPTITEAFF.

This clonotype was recorded a few times. The chain combines TRBV20-1 with TRBJ2-2; no firm D call. Germline CDR1 reads DFQATT; CDR2 reads SNEGSKA (reference sequence). CDR3 size: 14 residues. The V gene lost 3 bases and the J gene lost 6 bases, with 14 bases spanning the gap. This chain's CDR3 is CSASSQPAAGELFF. The CDR3 DNA reads TGCAGTGCTAGTAGCCAACCTGCGGCCGGGGAGCTGTTTTTT.

By share of the sample, this clonotype is medium-sized. J is TRBJ1-1 and V is TRBV20-1, with 8 bases matching TRBD1. CDR1 DFQATT and CDR2 SNEGSKA come from the germline V gene (reference sequence). CDR3 length: 12 amino acids. V trimming: 2 bases; J trimming: 7 bases; junction bases outside the gene matches: 3. CDR3: CSARQGAFEAFF. In DNA, the CDR3 is TGCAGTGCTAGACAGGGGGCCTTTGAAGCTTTCTTT.

This clonotype was observed a handful of times. The chain links TRBV19 to TRBJ2-7; tentative D call: TRBD1 (6 bases). The germline V gene encodes CDR1 LNHDA and CDR2 SQIVND (reference sequence). V lost 3 bases, J lost 6 bases, and 15 bases lay in between. The CDR3 has 14 amino acids. CDR3 loop: CASSIAAGAREQYF. The DNA for the CDR3 is TGTGCCAGTAGTATCGCGGCAGGGGCGCGCGAGCAGTACTTC. Full variable domain (rest looked up from reference TRBV19 and TRBJ2-7): DGGITQSPKYLFRKEGQNVTLSCEQNLNHDAMYWYRQDPGQGLRLIYYSQIVNDFQKGDIAEGYSVSREKKESFPLTVTSAQKNPTAFYLCASSIAAGAREQYFGPGTRLTVT.

This chain links TRBV5-6 with TRBJ2-2, with D possibly being TRBD2 (5 bases). Germline loops: CDR1 SGHDT, CDR2 YYEEEE. With 4 bases removed from V and 7 bases from J, the gap between germline ends came to 17 bases. CDR3 length equals 15 residues. In DNA form, the CDR3 reads TGTGCCAGCAGCCACGGACGGGGTTATGACGGGGAGCTGTTTTTT. It codes for CASSHGRGYDGELFF.

This clonotype has only a few counts. This chain connects TRBV29-1 to TRBJ2-1; D tentatively reads TRBD1 or TRBD2 (5 bases each). V lost 7 bases to trimming and J lost 5 bases, with 18 bases between them. This CDR3 comprises 14 residues. The germline gives CDR1 SQVTM, CDR2 ANQGSEA. CDR3 nucleotide sequence: TGCAGCGCCTTTACCCGGGACCTAAACAATGAGCAGTTCTTC. Its translation: CSAFTRDLNNEQFF.

This clonotype was observed a handful of times. This rearrangement joins TRBV12-3 or TRBV12-4 to TRBJ2-3; TRBD1 aligns across 9 bases. The CDR3 loop spans 16 amino acids. V trimming: 6 bases; J trimming: 0 bases; junction bases outside the gene matches: 7. CDR3 sequence (DNA): TGTGCCAGCAGACCTTCACAGGGGGCAAGCACAGATACGCAGTATTTT. Encoded protein: CASRPSQGASTDTQYF.

This clonotype was picked up many times. The genes are TRBV30 and TRBJ1-1, with D possibly being TRBD1 (6 bases). V was clipped by 5 bases and J by 0 bases, with 10 bases between them. The CDR3 sequence is 13 residues long. Germline V CDR1 and CDR2: GTSNPN, SVGIG (reference sequence). The CDR3 sequence is CAWQDSLNTEAFF. CDR3 DNA sequence: TGTGCCTGGCAGGACAGCCTGAACACTGAAGCTTTCTTT.

The V call is TRBV7-9, the J call TRBJ2-7; 7 positions match TRBD2. Germline V CDR1 and CDR2: SEHNR, FQNEAQ (reference sequence). V lost 0 bases and J lost 3; bases outside the gene matches: 11. The CDR3 extends over 17 amino acids. The CDR3 DNA reads TGTGCCAGCAGCTTAGCAGTCCCCGGGAGGACGGTCTACGAGCAGTACTTC. Residues: CASSLAVPGRTVYEQYF.

The chain recombines TRBV29-1 with TRBJ1-1, with D uncertain. CDR3 size: 13 residues. Germline CDR1 reads SQVTM; CDR2 reads ANQGSEA. Trimming took off 6 bases at V and 0 bases at J, with 11 bases between the two ends. DNA for the CDR3: TGCAGCGTCGGAGGGCGGATGAACACTGAAGCTTTCTTT. Its protein product is CSVGGRMNTEAFF.

This clonotype has at least ten counts. This sequence joins TRBV7-6 and TRBJ2-3; maybe TRBD1 (6 bases). This CDR3 has 14 residues. Germline CDR1 reads SGHVS; CDR2 reads FNYEAQ. V was pared by 5 bases and J by 2 bases, with 11 bases between. DNA of the CDR3: TGTGCCAGCAGCCCGGGACAACCCACAGATACGCAGTATTTT. Its protein is CASSPGQPTDTQYF.

With respect to this clonotype: One end of the junction is discordant with germline, which a read error may explain. This chain uses TRBV7-9 with TRBJ1-1; TRBD1 matches at 7 bases. Germline-derived CDR1 and CDR2 are SEHNR and FQNEAQ (reference sequence). The CDR3 is 14 amino acids. The CDR3 DNA reads TGTGCCAGCAGCCTGACAGGGATGAACACTGACGCTTTCTTT. Protein: CASSLTGMNTDAFF. The whole variable domain, filled in from reference TRBV7-9 and TRBJ1-1, reads DTGVSQNPRHKITKRGQNVTFRCDPISEHNRLYWYRQTLGQGPEFLTYFQNEAQLEKSRLLSDRFSAERPKGSFSTLEIQRTEQGDSAMYLCASSLTGMNTDAFFGQGTRLTVV.

This clonotype was counted only a few times. The chain couples TRBV7-2 to TRBJ2-3; either TRBD1 or TRBD2 may fit D (5 bases each). Germline CDR1 reads SGHTA; CDR2 reads FQGNSA. The V gene lost 4 bases and the J gene lost 8 bases, with 13 bases spanning the gap. The CDR3 totals 13 residues. CDR3 nucleotides: TGTGCCAGCAGCTCGCAGAGGGGTCGTACGCAGTATTTT. Its protein is CASSSQRGRTQYF.

The V call is TRBV20-1, the J call TRBJ2-7; D remains ambiguous. V shed 1 base and J shed 1 base, with 5 bases lying between them. This CDR3 region has 12 residues. The germline V gene encodes CDR1 DFQATT and CDR2 SNEGSKA (reference sequence). CDR3 residues: CSARGNSYEQYF. In nucleotides, the CDR3 is TGCAGTGCTAGAGGAAATTCCTACGAGCAGTACTTC.

This clonotype was counted at least ten times. The V call is TRBV6-6, the J call TRBJ1-3; the match to TRBD1 covers 7 bases. CDR3 length: 17 amino acids. J gave up 11 bases and V 2 bases, and 18 bases lay outside the gene matches. Germline CDR1 and CDR2: MNHNY and SVGAGI (reference sequence). DNA for the CDR3: TGTGCCAGCAGTTACCCTCCGGGACAGCGCGCCGGGGGGTCCATATATTTT. Translating it yields CASSYPPGQRAGGSIYF.

This clonotype came up many times. V usage is TRBV5-5 and J usage is TRBJ2-1; tentatively, D is TRBD2 (6 bases). V lost 3 bases to trimming and J lost 7 bases, with 17 bases between them. The length of the CDR3 is 15 residues. Per germline, CDR1 SGHKS and CDR2 YYEKEE (reference sequence). The CDR3 bases are TGTGCCAGCAGCTCCCAGGGACTTAGTATTAATGAGCAGTTCTTC. Translating it yields CASSSQGLSINEQFF.

This clonotype occurred a few times. The V gene is TRBV12-3 or TRBV12-4, the J gene TRBJ2-5; no clear D gene. This CDR3 has 11 amino acids. Trimming removed 2 bases at V and 5 bases at J, with 3 bases between. CDR3 nucleotide sequence: TGTGCCAGCAGTTTATTGGAGACCCAGTACTTC. Encoded protein: CASSLLETQYF.

This clonotype was counted a few times. The chain recombines TRBV7-2 with TRBJ2-7, with D possibly being TRBD1 (5 bases). The CDR3 contains 12 residues. Trimming pared 5 bases from V and 7 bases from J, leaving 12 bases between. The germline CDR1 and CDR2 sequences are SGHTA and FQGNSA. The CDR3 nucleotides are TGTGCCAGCAGCCCAGGGTTGGGGGAGCAGTACTTC. Encoded protein: CASSPGLGEQYF.

This clonotype showed up just a few times. J is TRBJ1-1 and V is TRBV14; no definite D call. Germline CDR1 reads SGHDN; CDR2 reads FVKESK. Trimming pared 4 bases from V and 3 bases from J, leaving 9 bases between. The CDR3 is 13 residues long. CDR3 bases: TGTGCCAGCAGCCCCTCGACGGACACTGAAGCTTTCTTT. Protein: CASSPSTDTEAFF.

This clonotype has at least ten counts. The CDR3 DNA reads TGCGCCAGCAGCCAAGTTAAACTAGCGGGAAGTGAGCAGTTCTTC. As protein: CASSQVKLAGSEQFF. The V call is TRBV4-1, the J call TRBJ2-1, with TRBD2 matching 10 bases. This CDR3 has 15 residues. Germline CDR1 reads MGHRA; CDR2 reads YSYEKL. With V trimmed by 1 base and J by 9 bases, 6 bases remained unmatched.

About this clonotype: Just one base apart from a much larger clone, this may be a read error. The rearrangement links TRBV7-2 to TRBJ1-4; D gene unclear. The germline V gene has CDR1 SGHTA and CDR2 FQGNSA. CDR3 length: 13 residues. This chain's CDR3 is CVSQAATNEKLFF. The CDR3 nucleotides are TGTGTCAGCCAGGCGGCAACTAATGAAAAACTGTTTTTT.

This clonotype appeared many times. This sequence joins TRBV7-8 and TRBJ1-4, with D tentatively TRBD1 (6 bases). This CDR3 spans 15 amino acids. Per germline, CDR1 SGHVS and CDR2 FQNEAQ. Between the trimmed V and J ends, which lost 5 bases and 2 bases, there was a span of 12 bases. This CDR3 reads CASSLRGSTNEKLFF. CDR3 coding DNA: TGTGCCAGCAGCCTAAGGGGGTCCACTAATGAAAAACTGTTTTTT.

This chain joins TRBV6-2 or TRBV6-3 and TRBJ1-2; D not certain. The ends were cut back, 6 bases at V and 5 bases at J, with 16 bases in the middle. The V gene's germline CDR1 is MNHEY and CDR2 SVGEGT. This CDR3 is 14 amino acids long. The CDR3: CASSRPLQAYGYTF. The CDR3, as DNA: TGTGCCAGCAGCAGACCCCTCCAAGCTTATGGCTACACCTTC.

This clonotype was seen a handful of times. This rearrangement joins TRBV7-2 to TRBJ2-1, with 11 bases identical to TRBD2. The CDR3 runs to 16 residues. V lost 2 bases to trimming and J lost 2 bases; unmatched junction nucleotides: 2. The germline V gene encodes CDR1 SGHTA and CDR2 FQGNSA. The CDR3 sequence is CASSLIAGGTYNEQFF. CDR3 nucleotides: TGTGCCAGCAGCTTAATAGCGGGAGGGACCTACAATGAGCAGTTCTTC. Full variable domain (missing parts from reference TRBV7-2 and TRBJ2-1): GAGVSQSPSNKVTEKGKDVELRCDPISGHTALYWYRQSLGQGLEFLIYFQGNSAPDKSGLPSDRFSAERTGGSVSTLTIQRTQQEDSAVYLCASSLIAGGTYNEQFFGPGTRLTVL.